This T cell receptor beta chain was captured by sequencing in a study of PD-L1 blockade in urothelial cancer. Background on the study: Most patients, about 85% of the roughly 29, were males with bladder-origin cancer. Study patients had been treated with 0 to 3 previous chemotherapy regimens.

The CDR3 runs to 15 residues. V lost 6 bases to trimming and J lost 4 bases; unmatched junction nucleotides: 3. Germline assignment: CDR1 MNHNS and CDR2 SASEGT. Each patient's cancer was a locally advanced or metastatic urothelial carcinoma. For each patient, 1 to 8 samples were obtained, pretreatment and on-treatment. Assay used: immunoSEQ multiplex PCR; TCRdb lists only in-frame clones, some missing. Of roughly 29,000 clones in the sample, around 75% were seen once. The sequencing here drew on PBMCs, taken around atezolizumab (anti-PD-L1) treatment. V usage is TRBV6-1 and J usage is TRBJ2-1, with TRBD2 identical over 13 bases. This TCR came from a man aged 45-60 years with urothelial cancer. CDR3 nucleotides: TGTGCCAGCAGATTACTAGCGGGGGGGTACAATGAGCAGTTCTTC. This translates into CASRLLAGGYNEQFF.